These T cell receptor beta chains were read from a single sample in a study of early T cells in non-severe SARS-CoV-2 infection. TCRdb re-called the 5' RACE reads with MiXCR, one entry per CDR3 protein. The sample lists fewer than 55,000 distinct CDR3 sequences; approximately 6.5% were seen once. The specimen comprised whole blood, sampled at baseline. Receptors were obtained from an adult who was a healthcare worker with PCR-confirmed SARS-CoV-2 infection or an uninfected control (not recorded which). CDR3s include the opening cysteine and the closing phenylalanine or tryptophan. A D gene is named only where the DNA matches it firmly. The size of a clone is reported for some rows only, either as once, few or many, or as a class for expanded clones.

clone size	V gene	J gene	D gene	CDR3 protein	CDR3 DNA
.	TRBV11-3	TRBJ2-1	.	CASSLAGVLDEQFF	TGTGCCAGCAGCTTAGCGGGAGTCCTGGATGAGCAGTTCTTC
many	TRBV12-3/TRBV12-4	TRBJ1-2	.	CASSSRGGYTF	TGTGCCAGCAGTAGTCGAGGGGGCTACACCTTC
many	TRBV20-1	TRBJ1-2	.	CSTPDGPYGYTF	TGCAGTACACCGGACGGACCATATGGCTACACCTTC
few	TRBV2	TRBJ2-3	.	CASSEALLGWGDTQYF	TGTGCCAGCAGTGAAGCTCTACTAGGATGGGGTGATACGCAGTATTTT
many	TRBV19	TRBJ2-3	.	CASASGGGGTDTQYF	TGTGCCAGTGCCTCCGGAGGTGGGGGCACAGATACGCAGTATTTT
many	TRBV6-5	TRBJ1-2	TRBD1	CASSPLPGQGGRGYTF	TGTGCCAGCAGCCCTCTACCGGGACAGGGGGGAAGAGGCTACACCTTC
.	TRBV20-1	TRBJ2-5	.	CSARVQVQTQYF	TGCAGTGCTAGAGTGCAGGTGCAGACCCAGTACTTC
many	TRBV6-6	TRBJ2-7	.	CASSYSISRNPYEQYF	TGTGCCAGCAGTTACTCGATTTCCCGGAACCCTTACGAGCAGTACTTC
.	TRBV20-1	TRBJ2-7	TRBD2	CSATSGASGSYEQYF	TGCAGTGCTACCAGCGGAGCTAGCGGATCCTACGAGCAGTACTTC
many	TRBV4-1	TRBJ2-2	.	CASSHSMLNTGELFF	TGCGCCAGCAGCCATTCGATGTTGAACACCGGGGAGCTGTTTTTT
many	TRBV28	TRBJ2-1	TRBD2	CASSAPSSSGYSYNEQFF	TGTGCCAGCAGTGCCCCCAGCTCTAGCGGTTACTCCTACAATGAGCAGTTCTTC
.	TRBV7-9	TRBJ2-2	.	CASSLIPNTGELFF	TGTGCCAGCAGCTTAATCCCGAACACCGGGGAGCTGTTTTTT
.	TRBV20-1	TRBJ2-7	TRBD2	CVRVGQGTSGLSYEQYF	TGCGTAAGGGTTGGACAGGGGACTAGCGGGCTCTCCTACGAGCAGTACTTC
many	TRBV18	TRBJ2-1	TRBD2	CASSHLTSASYNEQFF	TGTGCCAGCTCACACCTCACTAGCGCTTCCTACAATGAGCAGTTCTTC
.	TRBV3-1	TRBJ2-3	TRBD1	CASSQPGTDKQYF	TGTGCCAGCAGCCAACCGGGGACAGATAAGCAGTATTTT
many	TRBV7-3	TRBJ1-5	.	CASSLGLNQPQHF	TGTGCCAGCAGTTTAGGGCTGAATCAGCCCCAGCATTTT
many	TRBV3-1	TRBJ2-1	TRBD1	CASSQVRGLSPQFF	TGTGCCAGCAGCCAAGTTAGGGGGCTCTCGCCTCAGTTCTTC
many	TRBV6-5	TRBJ2-1	TRBD1	CASNPGQGTLGTDAEQFF	TGTGCCAGCAATCCGGGACAGGGGACCCTTGGGACAGACGCTGAGCAGTTCTTC
few	TRBV7-8	TRBJ1-1	.	CASSKDMNTEAFF	TGTGCCAGCAGCAAAGATATGAACACTGAAGCTTTCTTT
many	TRBV3-1	TRBJ2-1	.	CASKAGYNEQFF	TGTGCCAGCAAGGCGGGGTACAATGAGCAGTTCTTC
.	TRBV10-1	TRBJ2-7	.	CASSELRGSEQYF	TGCGCCAGCAGTGAGTTAAGGGGTTCCGAGCAGTACTTC
few	TRBV9	TRBJ2-7	.	CASSVGIGIGDYEQYF	TGTGCCAGCAGCGTAGGAATTGGAATCGGGGACTACGAGCAGTACTTC
.	TRBV5-1	TRBJ2-7	TRBD1	CASSPRTGVWYEQYF	TGCGCCAGCAGCCCAAGGACAGGGGTTTGGTACGAGCAGTACTTC
many	TRBV20-1	TRBJ2-5	.	CSASEEEGWGTQYF	TGCAGTGCCTCTGAGGAGGAAGGGTGGGGGACCCAGTACTTC
few	TRBV18	TRBJ2-7	.	CASSPNAGGEQYF	TGTGCCAGCTCACCAAATGCTGGAGGCGAGCAGTACTTC
many	TRBV6-6	TRBJ2-5	.	CASTTRAQETQYF	TGTGCCAGCACCACTCGGGCGCAGGAGACCCAGTACTTC
many	TRBV7-8	TRBJ2-5	.	CASSYRQTQYF	TGTGCCAGCAGCTATCGGCAGACCCAGTACTTC
many	TRBV4-3	TRBJ1-2	.	CASSQAPTQISGYGYTF	TGCGCCAGCAGCCAAGCCCCGACGCAAATCTCGGGCTATGGCTACACCTTC
.	TRBV7-2	TRBJ2-3	.	CASSLAPGYTDTQYF	TGTGCCAGCAGCTTAGCGCCGGGATACACAGATACGCAGTATTTT
many	TRBV4-1	TRBJ2-2	TRBD2	CASSQGLWLAGVLGELFF	TGCGCCAGCAGCCAAGGGCTGTGGCTAGCGGGAGTTCTAGGGGAGCTGTTTTTT
.	TRBV6-2/TRBV6-3	TRBJ1-2	.	CASSYGGLNGYTF	TGTGCCAGCAGTTACGGGGGGCTGAATGGCTACACCTTC
few	TRBV10-1	TRBJ1-1	.	CASSENTEAFF	TGCGCCAGCAGTGAGAACACTGAAGCTTTCTTT
few	TRBV6-2/TRBV6-3	TRBJ2-7	.	CASSYSVSGFNEQYF	TGTGCCAGCAGTTACTCAGTGTCAGGGTTCAACGAGCAGTACTTC
few	TRBV6-5	TRBJ2-4	TRBD2	CATRPGGKNIQYF	TGTGCCACCCGGCCGGGGGGTAAAAACATTCAGTACTTC
.	TRBV5-1	TRBJ1-1	.	CASSLDGQQNTEAFF	TGCGCCAGCAGCTTGGATGGGCAGCAAAACACTGAAGCTTTCTTT
many	TRBV28	TRBJ1-6	.	CASSPSSHNNSPLHF	TGTGCCAGCAGTCCCTCAAGTCACAATAATTCACCCCTCCACTTT
few	TRBV6-5	TRBJ1-3	.	CASSRGAEYGNTIYF	TGTGCCAGCAGCCGGGGAGCCGAGTACGGAAACACCATATATTTT
many	TRBV10-3	TRBJ2-3	.	CAISGLRGRTDTQYF	TGTGCCATCAGTGGGCTAAGGGGGAGGACAGATACGCAGTATTTT
.	TRBV20-1	TRBJ1-5	.	CSARAALLDAINQPQHF	TGCAGTGCTAGAGCCGCACTCCTTGACGCTATCAATCAGCCCCAGCATTTT
many	TRBV11-2	TRBJ2-1	TRBD2	CASSLSGTYNEQFF	TGTGCCAGCAGCTTAAGCGGGACCTACAATGAGCAGTTCTTC
few	TRBV12-3/TRBV12-4	TRBJ1-1	.	CASSLRSTEAFF	TGTGCCAGCAGTTTAAGAAGCACTGAAGCTTTCTTT
many	TRBV20-1	TRBJ2-1	.	CSASVQGYNEQFF	TGCAGTGCTAGCGTCCAGGGTTACAATGAGCAGTTCTTC
.	TRBV2	TRBJ2-7	.	CASRTPQGGLYEQYF	TGTGCCAGCAGGACCCCCCAGGGTGGGTTGTACGAGCAGTACTTC
many	TRBV5-1	TRBJ1-5	.	CASSFGQPHQPQHF	TGCGCCAGCAGCTTCGGACAGCCTCATCAGCCCCAGCATTTT
many	TRBV5-1	TRBJ2-3	TRBD2	CASSLPPSGGVGTQYF	TGCGCCAGCAGCCTCCCCCCTAGCGGGGGGGTGGGTACGCAGTATTTT